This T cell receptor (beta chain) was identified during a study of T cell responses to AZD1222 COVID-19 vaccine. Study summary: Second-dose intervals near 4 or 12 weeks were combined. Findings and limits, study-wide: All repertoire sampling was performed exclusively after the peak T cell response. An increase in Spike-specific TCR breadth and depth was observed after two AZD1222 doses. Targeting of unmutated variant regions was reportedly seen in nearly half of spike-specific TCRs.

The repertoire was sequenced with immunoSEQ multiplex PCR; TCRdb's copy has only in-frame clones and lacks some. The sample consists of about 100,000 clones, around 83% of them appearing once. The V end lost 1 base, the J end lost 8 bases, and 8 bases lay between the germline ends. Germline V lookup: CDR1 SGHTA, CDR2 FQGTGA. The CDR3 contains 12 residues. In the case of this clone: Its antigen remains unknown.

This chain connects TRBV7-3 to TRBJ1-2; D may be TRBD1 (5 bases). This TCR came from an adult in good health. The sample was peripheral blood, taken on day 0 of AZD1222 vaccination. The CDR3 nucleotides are TGTGCCAGCAGCTTAAGGGGGGACGGCTACACCTTC. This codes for CASSLRGDGYTF.